These T cell receptor beta chains were read from a single sample in a study of T cell responses to AZD1222 COVID-19 vaccine. The data were produced by immunoSEQ multiplex PCR, yet TCRdb's version contains in-frame clones alone and is incomplete. The repertoire consists of fewer than 120,000 clones, with 87% occurring once and the leading ten covering roughly 3.2%. The sequences come from peripheral blood, collected on day 0 of AZD1222 vaccination. These receptors all stem from an adult in good health. Both conserved end residues are part of each CDR3. The D gene is left open where the match is weak. The size entry is marked missing in some rows and otherwise reads once, few, many or a size class.

j_call: TRBJ1-4; v_call: TRBV27; d_call: -; clone_size: -; cdr3_aa: CASSYEKLFF; cdr3_nt: TGTGCCAGCAGCTATGAAAAACTGTTTTTT
j_call: TRBJ1-4; v_call: TRBV5-1; d_call: -; clone_size: -; cdr3_aa: CASSSGQEKLFF; cdr3_nt: TGCGCCAGCAGCTCCGGACAGGAAAAACTGTTTTTT
j_call: TRBJ2-7; v_call: TRBV5-1; d_call: TRBD1; clone_size: -; cdr3_aa: CASSLGQGAEQYF; cdr3_nt: TGCGCCAGCAGCTTGGGACAGGGGGCCGAGCAGTACTTC
j_call: TRBJ2-3; v_call: TRBV28; d_call: TRBD2; clone_size: -; cdr3_aa: CASSSPGLATDTQYF; cdr3_nt: TGTGCCAGCAGTTCACCGGGACTAGCGACAGATACGCAGTATTTT
j_call: TRBJ1-2; v_call: TRBV7-2; d_call: -; clone_size: -; cdr3_aa: CASSQDRGYTF; cdr3_nt: TGTGCCAGCAGTCAAGACAGGGGCTACACCTTC
j_call: TRBJ2-7; v_call: TRBV29-1; d_call: -; clone_size: -; cdr3_aa: CSARGDRDLWFF; cdr3_nt: TGCAGCGCGAGGGGGGACCGGGACTTATGGTTCTTC
j_call: TRBJ2-1; v_call: TRBV19; d_call: -; clone_size: -; cdr3_aa: CASRTTGGAYNEQFF; cdr3_nt: TGTGCCAGTCGAACTACAGGGGGGGCCTACAATGAGCAGTTCTTC
j_call: TRBJ1-3; v_call: TRBV3-1/TRBV3-2; d_call: -; clone_size: -; cdr3_aa: CASSQAGNTIYF; cdr3_nt: TGTGCCAGCAGCCAAGCCGGAAACACCATATATTTT
j_call: TRBJ2-1; v_call: TRBV7-2; d_call: TRBD1; clone_size: -; cdr3_aa: CASSRRRTGVSNEQFF; cdr3_nt: TGTGCCAGCAGTCGGAGACGAACAGGGGTATCGAATGAGCAGTTCTTC
j_call: TRBJ1-2; v_call: TRBV18; d_call: -; clone_size: -; cdr3_aa: CASSPPEDYGYTF; cdr3_nt: TGTGCCAGCTCACCACCGGAGGACTATGGCTACACCTTC
j_call: TRBJ2-2; v_call: TRBV7-2; d_call: TRBD1; clone_size: -; cdr3_aa: CASSNQTGLAGELFF; cdr3_nt: TGTGCCAGCAGCAACCAGACAGGGTTGGCCGGGGAGCTGTTTTTT
j_call: TRBJ1-3; v_call: TRBV9; d_call: -; clone_size: -; cdr3_aa: CASSVMGAGGSGNTIYF; cdr3_nt: TGTGCCAGCAGCGTAATGGGTGCCGGTGGGTCTGGAAACACCATATATTTT
j_call: TRBJ1-2; v_call: TRBV2; d_call: TRBD1; clone_size: once; cdr3_aa: CASREGASLHGYTF; cdr3_nt: TGTGCCAGCAGGGAGGGGGCAAGTCTTCATGGCTACACCTTC
j_call: TRBJ2-7; v_call: TRBV5-6; d_call: -; clone_size: few; cdr3_aa: CASSVDNTYEQYF; cdr3_nt: TGTGCCAGCAGCGTCGACAATACCTACGAGCAGTACTTC
j_call: TRBJ1-2; v_call: TRBV28; d_call: TRBD1; clone_size: -; cdr3_aa: CASSLDRPNYGYTF; cdr3_nt: TGTGCCAGCAGTTTGGACAGGCCAAACTATGGCTACACCTTC
j_call: TRBJ2-3; v_call: TRBV27; d_call: -; clone_size: once; cdr3_aa: CASSFYSGTDTQYF; cdr3_nt: TGTGCCAGCAGTTTTTATTCCGGCACAGATACGCAGTATTTT
j_call: TRBJ1-3; v_call: TRBV3-1/TRBV3-2; d_call: -; clone_size: once; cdr3_aa: CASSLAGEDTIYF; cdr3_nt: TGTGCCAGCAGCCTCGCAGGGGAAGACACCATATATTTT
j_call: TRBJ1-4; v_call: TRBV5-1; d_call: TRBD1; clone_size: -; cdr3_aa: CASSILPGQGTSEKLFF; cdr3_nt: TGCGCCAGCAGCATCCTCCCGGGACAGGGGACGAGTGAAAAACTGTTTTTT